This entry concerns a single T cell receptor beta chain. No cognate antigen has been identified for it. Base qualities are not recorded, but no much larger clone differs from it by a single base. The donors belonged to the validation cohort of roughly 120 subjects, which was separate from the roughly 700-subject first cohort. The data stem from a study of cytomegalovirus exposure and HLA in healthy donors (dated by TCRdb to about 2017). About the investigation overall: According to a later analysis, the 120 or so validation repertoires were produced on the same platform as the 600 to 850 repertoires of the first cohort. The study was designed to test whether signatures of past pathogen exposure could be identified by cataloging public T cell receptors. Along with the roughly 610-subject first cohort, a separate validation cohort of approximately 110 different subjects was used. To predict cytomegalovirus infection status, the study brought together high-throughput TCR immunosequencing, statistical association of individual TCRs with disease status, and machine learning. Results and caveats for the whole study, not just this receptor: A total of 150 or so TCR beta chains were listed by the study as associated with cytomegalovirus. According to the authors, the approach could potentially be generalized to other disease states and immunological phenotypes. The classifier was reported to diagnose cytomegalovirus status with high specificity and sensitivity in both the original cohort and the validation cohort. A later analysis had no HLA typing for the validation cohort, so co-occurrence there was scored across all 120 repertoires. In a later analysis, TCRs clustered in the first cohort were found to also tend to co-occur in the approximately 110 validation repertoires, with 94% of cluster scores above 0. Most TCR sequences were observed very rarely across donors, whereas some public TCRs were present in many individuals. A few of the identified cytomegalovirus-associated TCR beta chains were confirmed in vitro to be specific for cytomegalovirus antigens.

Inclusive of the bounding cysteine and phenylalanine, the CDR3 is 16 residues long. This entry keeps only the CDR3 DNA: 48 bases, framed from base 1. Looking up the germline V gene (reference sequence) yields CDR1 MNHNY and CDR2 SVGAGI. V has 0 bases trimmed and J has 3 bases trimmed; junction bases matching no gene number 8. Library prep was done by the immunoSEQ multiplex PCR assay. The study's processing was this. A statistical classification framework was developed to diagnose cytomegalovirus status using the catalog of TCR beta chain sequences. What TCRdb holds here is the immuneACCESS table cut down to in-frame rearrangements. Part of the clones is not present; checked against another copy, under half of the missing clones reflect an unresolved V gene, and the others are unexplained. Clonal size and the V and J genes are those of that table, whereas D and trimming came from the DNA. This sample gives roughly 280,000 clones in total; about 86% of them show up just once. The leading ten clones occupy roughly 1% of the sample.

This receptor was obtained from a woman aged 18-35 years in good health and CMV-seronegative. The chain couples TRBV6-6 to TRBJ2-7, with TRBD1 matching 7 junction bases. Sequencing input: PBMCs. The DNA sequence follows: TGTGCCAGCAGTTACTCGCGTGGACAGGCTTACTACGAGCAGTACTTC. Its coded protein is CASSYSRGQAYYEQYF.